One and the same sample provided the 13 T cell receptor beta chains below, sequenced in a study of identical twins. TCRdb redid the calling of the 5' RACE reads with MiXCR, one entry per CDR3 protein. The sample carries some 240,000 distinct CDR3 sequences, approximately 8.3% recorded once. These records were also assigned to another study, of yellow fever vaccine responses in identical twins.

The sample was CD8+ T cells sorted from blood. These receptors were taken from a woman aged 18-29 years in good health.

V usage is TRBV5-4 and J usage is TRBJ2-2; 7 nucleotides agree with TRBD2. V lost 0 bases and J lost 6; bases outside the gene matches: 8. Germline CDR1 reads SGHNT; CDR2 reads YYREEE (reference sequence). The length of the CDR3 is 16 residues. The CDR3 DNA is TGTGCCAGCAGCTTGGATTTGGGAGGGAATGCCGGGGAGCTGTTTTTT. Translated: CASSLDLGGNAGELFF.

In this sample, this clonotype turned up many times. The CDR3 DNA is TGTGCCAGCAGGGAATTAGATACGCAGTATTTT. The encoded protein is CASRELDTQYF. This sequence joins TRBV12-3 or TRBV12-4 and TRBJ2-3, with D uncertain. The CDR3 is made up of 11 amino acids. Trimming removed 6 bases from V and 5 bases from J, with 6 bases in between.

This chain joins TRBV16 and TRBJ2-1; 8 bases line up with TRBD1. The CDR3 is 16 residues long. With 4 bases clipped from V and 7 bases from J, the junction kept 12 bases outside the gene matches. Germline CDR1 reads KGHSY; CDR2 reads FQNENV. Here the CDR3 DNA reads TGTGCCAGCAGCCGGACTGGACAGGGAGGTTCAAATGAGCAGTTCTTC. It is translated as CASSRTGQGGSNEQFF.

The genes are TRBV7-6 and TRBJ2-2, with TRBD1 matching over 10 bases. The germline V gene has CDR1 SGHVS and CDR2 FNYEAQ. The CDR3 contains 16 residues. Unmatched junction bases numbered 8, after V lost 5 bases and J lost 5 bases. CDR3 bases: TGTGCCAGCAGCAAAGGACAGGGGGGGGAGACCGGGGAGCTGTTTTTT. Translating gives CASSKGQGGETGELFF. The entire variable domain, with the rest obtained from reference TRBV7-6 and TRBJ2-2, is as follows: GAGVSQSPRYKVTKRGQDVALRCDPISGHVSLYWYRQALGQGPEFLTYFNYEAQQDKSGLPNDRFSAERPEGSISTLTIQRTEQRDSAMYRCASSKGQGGETGELFFGEGSRLTVL.

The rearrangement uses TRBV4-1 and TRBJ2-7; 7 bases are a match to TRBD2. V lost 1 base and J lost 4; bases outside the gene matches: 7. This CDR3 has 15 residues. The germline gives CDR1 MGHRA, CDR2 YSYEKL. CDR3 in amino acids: CASSQVASGEYEQYF. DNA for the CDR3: TGCGCCAGCAGCCAAGTGGCTAGCGGAGAGTACGAGCAGTACTTC.

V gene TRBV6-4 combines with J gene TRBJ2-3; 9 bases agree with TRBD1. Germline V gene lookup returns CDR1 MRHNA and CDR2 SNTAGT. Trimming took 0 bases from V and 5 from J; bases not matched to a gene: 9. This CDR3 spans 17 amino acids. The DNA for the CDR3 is TGTGCCAGCAGTGACTCGAGTCGGGGGACAGGGAGAGATACGCAGTATTTT. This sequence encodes CASSDSSRGTGRDTQYF.

CDR3 nucleotides: TGTGCCACCAGTGAGGGAGACCTTAGCACAGATACGCAGTATTTT. Translation gives CATSEGDLSTDTQYF. The rearrangement uses TRBV24-1 and TRBJ2-3, with TRBD2 as a possible D gene (5 bases). Germline lookup yields CDR1 KGHDR and CDR2 SFDVKD. V was pared by 4 bases and J by 0 bases, with 10 bases between. The CDR3 loop spans 15 amino acids.

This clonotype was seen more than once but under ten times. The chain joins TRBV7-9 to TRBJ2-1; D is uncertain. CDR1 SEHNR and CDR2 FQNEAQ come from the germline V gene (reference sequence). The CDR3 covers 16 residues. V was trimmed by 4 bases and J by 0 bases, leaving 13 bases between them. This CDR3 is CASSSLSGVSYNEQFF. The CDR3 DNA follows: TGTGCCAGCAGCTCGTTGAGTGGGGTCTCCTACAATGAGCAGTTCTTC.

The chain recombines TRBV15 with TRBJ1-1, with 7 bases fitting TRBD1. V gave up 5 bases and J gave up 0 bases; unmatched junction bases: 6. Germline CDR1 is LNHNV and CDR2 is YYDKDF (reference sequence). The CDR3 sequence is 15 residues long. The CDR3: CATSVAGGMNTEAFF. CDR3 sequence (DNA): TGTGCCACCAGCGTGGCAGGGGGGATGAACACTGAAGCTTTCTTT. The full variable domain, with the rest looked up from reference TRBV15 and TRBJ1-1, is DAMVIQNPRYQVTQFGKPVTLSCSQTLNHNVMYWYQQKSSQAPKLLFHYYDKDFNNEADTPDNFQSRRPNTSFCFLDIRSPGLGDTAMYLCATSVAGGMNTEAFFGQGTRLTVV.

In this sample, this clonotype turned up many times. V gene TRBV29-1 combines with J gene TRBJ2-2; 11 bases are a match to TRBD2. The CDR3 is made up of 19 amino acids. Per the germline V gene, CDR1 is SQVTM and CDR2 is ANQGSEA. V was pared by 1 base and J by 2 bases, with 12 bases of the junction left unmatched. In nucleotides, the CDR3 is TGCAGCGTTGAAGGGCTAGCGGGGGGACAAAATACCAACACCGGGGAGCTGTTTTTT. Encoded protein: CSVEGLAGGQNTNTGELFF.

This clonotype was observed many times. The DNA for the CDR3 is TGTGCCAGCCGTAGCGGGTACCAAGAGACCCAGTACTTC. Translated, it gives CASRSGYQETQYF. V is TRBV9 and J is TRBJ2-5; the match to TRBD2 covers 7 bases. The junction had 3 bases not matched to a gene; V was cut back by 7 bases and J by 0 bases. CDR3 size: 13 residues. Germline V CDR1 and CDR2: SGDLS, YYNGEE.

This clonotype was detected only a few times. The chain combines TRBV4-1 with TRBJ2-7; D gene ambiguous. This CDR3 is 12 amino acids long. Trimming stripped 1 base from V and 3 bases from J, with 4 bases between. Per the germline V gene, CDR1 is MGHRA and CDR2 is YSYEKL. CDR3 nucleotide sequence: TGCGCCAGCAGCCAAGGGCACTACGAGCAGTACTTC. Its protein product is CASSQGHYEQYF.

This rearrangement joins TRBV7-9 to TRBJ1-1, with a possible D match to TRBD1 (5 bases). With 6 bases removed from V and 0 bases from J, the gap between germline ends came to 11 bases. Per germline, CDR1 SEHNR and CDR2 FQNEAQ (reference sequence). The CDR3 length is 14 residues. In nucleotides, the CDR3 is TGTGCCAGCAGATACGGGACGGTGAACACTGAAGCTTTCTTT. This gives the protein CASRYGTVNTEAFF.